The 30 T cell receptor beta chains below were found in one sample sequenced in a study of control samples from healthy donors and cancer patients. Some clones are missing from TCRdb's copy, which holds only in-frame ones; the method was immunoSEQ multiplex PCR. The repertoire holds 160,000 or so clones, with about 94% as singletons. Sequencing was performed on PBMCs. All receptors come from a man aged 55 to 69 with colorectal cancer.

The chain recombines TRBV24-1 with TRBJ1-2; 7 bases agree with TRBD1. J gave up 5 bases and V 2 bases, and 10 bases lay outside the gene matches. The CDR3 has 16 residues. CDR1 is KGHDR, CDR2 SFDVKD, per germline. The CDR3 spells CATSDSDRTGAYGYTF. The CDR3 bases are TGTGCCACCAGTGATTCCGACCGGACAGGCGCGTATGGCTACACCTTC.

This clone was observed a single time. Within the sample, other DNA sequences also encode this same CDR3. The rearrangement uses TRBV11-2 and TRBJ1-2, with D hard to call. CDR1 is SGHAT and CDR2 is FQNNGV in the germline V gene. The CDR3 length is 12 residues. With 1 base removed from V and 5 bases from J, the gap between germline ends came to 5 bases. The CDR3: CASSLARYGYTF. The CDR3 coding sequence is TGTGCCAGCAGCTTAGCACGGTATGGCTACACCTTC.

The V and J genes are TRBV24-1 and TRBJ2-7; the D is unclear. The CDR3 runs 13 residues. Germline V gives CDR1 KGHDR, CDR2 SFDVKD. Trimming shortened V by 1 base and J by 5 bases, and 8 bases separated the two germline ends. CDR3 region: CATSDLGSDEQYF. The CDR3, as DNA: TGTGCCACCAGTGATTTAGGCAGCGACGAGCAGTACTTC.

V usage is TRBV27 and J usage is TRBJ2-5; D may correspond to TRBD1 or TRBD2 (5 bases each). This CDR3 comprises 14 residues. From germline, CDR1 is MNHEY and CDR2 SMNVEV (reference sequence). With 2 bases removed from V and 2 bases from J, the gap between germline ends came to 9 bases. Written as DNA, the CDR3 is TGTGCCAGCAGTTTAACCGGGGCGCAAGAGACCCAGTACTTC. Amino acids: CASSLTGAQETQYF.

This clone was counted between two and nine times. This chain links TRBV7-9 with TRBJ2-7; D call uncertain. CDR3 length: 13 amino acids. Germline V CDR1 and CDR2: SEHNR, FQNEAQ (reference sequence). The V gene lost 8 bases and the J gene lost 1 base, with 12 bases spanning the gap. CDR3 coding DNA: TGTGCCAGCGCCGATCGACCTTCCTACGAGCAGTACTTC. Residues: CASADRPSYEQYF.

This chain joins TRBV10-2 and TRBJ2-5; tentatively, D is TRBD2 (5 bases). The CDR3 consists of 13 residues. Trimming took off 4 bases at V and 0 bases at J, with 6 bases between the two ends. Germline V lookup: CDR1 WSHSY, CDR2 SAAADI. CDR3 bases: TGCGCCAGCAGTGGAGGGAACCAAGAGACCCAGTACTTC. Translation gives CASSGGNQETQYF.

The chain has TRBV7-9 and TRBJ2-1; no firm D call. V was shortened by 1 base and J by 7 bases, with 8 bases between the two germline ends. This CDR3 contains 13 residues. Germline CDR1 is SEHNR and CDR2 is FQNEAQ (reference sequence). CDR3 DNA sequence: TGTGCCAGCAGCTTAGAAAGGATTAATGAGCAGTTCTTC. This codes for CASSLERINEQFF.

The chain employs TRBV5-4 and TRBJ2-5, with 10 bases aligning to TRBD1. V shed 4 bases, J shed 5 bases, and the junction held 11 bases outside the gene matches. The length of the CDR3 is 16 residues. CDR1 is SGHNT, CDR2 YYREEE, per germline (reference sequence). The CDR3 nucleotides read TGTGCCAGCAGCCTACGCCGGGGGACAGGGGACGAGACCCAGTACTTC. It codes for CASSLRRGTGDETQYF.

The V and J genes are TRBV6-2 or TRBV6-3 and TRBJ2-3; 8 nucleotides agree with TRBD2. J lost 4 bases, V lost 6 bases, and 3 bases had no gene match. CDR3 length equals 13 residues. The germline V gene has CDR1 MNHEY and CDR2 SVGEGT. The CDR3 is CASSFSGADTQYF. The CDR3 DNA follows: TGTGCCAGCAGCTTTAGCGGGGCAGATACGCAGTATTTT.

The chain links TRBV30 to TRBJ1-2; the D gene is possibly TRBD1 (5 bases). This CDR3 spans 12 amino acids. V lost 1 base to trimming and J lost 7 bases, with 10 bases between them. Germline values: CDR1 GTSNPN, CDR2 SVGIG (reference sequence). The CDR3 protein is CAWSGGGPGYTF. In nucleotides, the CDR3 is TGTGCCTGGAGTGGGGGGGGTCCTGGCTACACCTTC. Drawing the rest from reference TRBV30 and TRBJ1-2, the complete variable domain is SQTIHQWPATLVQPVGSPLSLECTVEGTSNPNLYWYRQAAGRGLQLLFYSVGIGQISSEVPQNLSASRPQDRQFILSSKKLLLSDSGFYLCAWSGGGPGYTFGSGTRLTVV.

This clone has more than one count but fewer than ten. The chain joins TRBV6-1 to TRBJ1-1; no reliable D call. V lost 3 bases, J lost 0 bases, and 11 bases lay in between. Per germline, CDR1 MNHNS and CDR2 SASEGT. The CDR3 spans 15 residues. The CDR3 spells CASSDWRGLNTEAFF. The CDR3 DNA reads as TGTGCCAGCAGTGATTGGAGAGGATTGAACACTGAAGCTTTCTTT.

The chain carries TRBV2 and TRBJ1-3, with 7 positions matching TRBD1. Germline-derived CDR1 and CDR2 are SNHLY and FYNNEI. J lost 4 bases, V lost 5 bases, and 5 bases had no gene match. The CDR3 extends over 14 amino acids. This CDR3 is CASSLQGTGNTIYF. CDR3 DNA: TGTGCCAGCAGTTTACAGGGGACAGGAAACACCATATATTTT.

This clone appeared once. CDR3 in DNA: TGTGCCAGCAGTGCAACAGGGGAGGCTGAAGCTTTCTTT. Translation: CASSATGEAEAFF. The V gene is TRBV6-4, the J gene TRBJ1-1, with 7 bases fitting TRBD1. This CDR3 has 13 residues. CDR1 is MRHNA and CDR2 is SNTAGT in the germline V gene. Losses at the gene ends were 4 bases for V and 6 bases for J; bases not matched to a gene: 5.

The V and J genes are TRBV4-3 and TRBJ1-4; no clear D gene. CDR1 is LGHNA, CDR2 YSLEER, per germline. Deletions cut 0 bases from V and 5 bases from J, with 10 bases between. The CDR3 has 15 residues. The CDR3 coding sequence is TGCGCCAGCAGCCAAGACAGGCTCCCGAATGAAAAACTGTTTTTT. Its translation is CASSQDRLPNEKLFF.

The V gene is TRBV5-1, the J gene TRBJ1-1, with D possibly being TRBD1 (5 bases). The V gene's germline CDR1 is SGHRS and CDR2 YFSETQ. V gave up 4 bases and J gave up 3 bases, with 10 bases separating them. The CDR3 is 13 residues long. CDR3 in amino acids: CASSVQEDTEAFF. CDR3 in DNA: TGCGCCAGCAGCGTACAGGAAGACACTGAAGCTTTCTTT.

The chain combines TRBV3-1 (or the pseudogene TRBV3-2) with TRBJ1-3; 8 bases align to TRBD1. V shed 4 bases and J 0 bases; nucleotides not matched to a gene: 5. The CDR3 sequence is 16 residues long. Germline V CDR1 and CDR2: LGHDT, YNNKEL (reference sequence). The CDR3 sequence is CASSPTGASSGNTIYF. The DNA of the CDR3 is TGTGCCAGCAGCCCGACAGGGGCCTCCTCTGGAAACACCATATATTTT.

The V call is TRBV6-5, the J call TRBJ2-7; a weak D match, TRBD2 (5 bases). V was cut by 0 bases and J by 3 bases, with 9 bases left in between. Germline V gene sequence: CDR1 MNHEY, CDR2 SVGAGI. There are 14 residues in the CDR3. The CDR3 DNA reads as TGTGCCAGCAGTTACTCCGGGGATAACTACGAGCAGTACTTC. The encoded protein is CASSYSGDNYEQYF.

The gene calls are TRBV27 and TRBJ2-5; D is perhaps TRBD2 (7 bases). The CDR3 is 14 amino acids. The ends were cut back, 4 bases at V and 5 bases at J, with 14 bases in the middle. Germline CDR1 is MNHEY and CDR2 is SMNVEV (reference sequence). CDR3: CASSYTGRGETQYF. CDR3 nucleotides: TGTGCCAGCAGTTACACAGGGAGGGGCGAGACCCAGTACTTC.

The chain recombines TRBV9 with TRBJ2-7; TRBD1 might be the D (6 bases). Trimming took 2 bases from V and 2 from J, leaving 23 bases between them. Germline V CDR1 and CDR2: SGDLS, YYNGEE. The CDR3 contains 18 residues. CDR3 coding DNA: TGTGCCAGCAGCGTCGGGATAGGGGGACCCTCGGCTACCTACGAGCAGTACTTC. This encodes CASSVGIGGPSATYEQYF.

The V and J genes are TRBV19 and TRBJ2-7; a weak D match, TRBD2 (5 bases). The CDR3 loop spans 13 amino acids. Germline V CDR1 and CDR2: LNHDA, SQIVND (reference sequence). V dropped 3 bases and J dropped 4 bases, with 10 bases sitting between them. DNA for the CDR3: TGTGCCAGTAGTATTGGGCCGGGATACGAGCAGTACTTC. It yields the protein CASSIGPGYEQYF.

The chain has TRBV24-1 and TRBJ2-1; D may be TRBD2 (6 bases). The V gene's germline CDR1 is KGHDR and CDR2 SFDVKD. The CDR3 extends over 13 amino acids. The V end was cut by 9 bases, the J end by 10 bases, with 18 bases between. CDR3 sequence (DNA): TGTGCCACCGGTCTGGGGAGGCCCGCCGAGCAGTTCTTC. Translating it yields CATGLGRPAEQFF.

The sample holds one count of this clone. The chain uses TRBV28 and TRBJ1-2; TRBD1 matches 8 bases. Losses at the gene ends were 5 bases for V and 0 bases for J; bases not matched to a gene: 11. The CDR3 is 17 amino acids. Germline values: CDR1 MDHEN, CDR2 SYDVKM. The CDR3 protein is CASSPGQGAIPNYGYTF. CDR3 bases: TGTGCCAGCAGTCCCGGACAGGGTGCCATACCTAACTATGGCTACACCTTC.

The chain links TRBV4-2 to TRBJ2-3; TRBD2 matches 7 bases. V lost 0 bases to trimming and J lost 1 base; unmatched junction nucleotides: 4. CDR3 length: 16 amino acids. Germline loops: CDR1 LGHNA, CDR2 YNFKEQ. Here the CDR3 reads CASSQDLAGGTDTQYF. CDR3 bases: TGTGCCAGCAGCCAAGATCTTGCGGGGGGCACAGATACGCAGTATTTT.

V is TRBV6-6 and J is TRBJ1-2; a possible D gene is TRBD1 (6 bases). The CDR3 consists of 15 residues. Germline V gene sequence: CDR1 MNHNY, CDR2 SVGAGI (reference sequence). V lost 5 bases to trimming and J lost 0 bases, with 13 bases between them. The CDR3 here is CASSDGQRTNYGYTF. The CDR3 nucleotides read TGTGCCAGCAGTGACGGACAGAGGACTAACTATGGCTACACCTTC.

CDR3 sequence reads: CASSEDSINSPLHF. The DNA of the CDR3 is TGTGCCAGCAGTGAGGACAGCATTAATTCACCCCTCCACTTT. The chain employs TRBV2 and TRBJ1-6; TRBD1 might be the D (6 bases). The CDR3 totals 14 residues. V was trimmed by 3 bases and J by 6 bases, leaving 9 bases between them. CDR1 and CDR2 (germline): SNHLY, FYNNEI.

The rearrangement joins TRBV6-5 to TRBJ2-7; D gene ambiguous. This CDR3 contains 13 residues. V was clipped by 6 bases and J by 4 bases, with 13 bases between them. Germline V lookup: CDR1 MNHEY, CDR2 SVGAGI. This CDR3 is CASSLRQGYEQYF. In DNA form, the CDR3 reads TGTGCCAGCAGCCTCCGTCAAGGGTACGAGCAGTACTTC.

The chain recombines TRBV27 with TRBJ1-2; 9 nucleotides align to TRBD1. Trimming removed 2 bases from V and 8 bases from J; junction bases left unmatched: 18. Germline loops: CDR1 MNHEY, CDR2 SMNVEV (reference sequence). The length of the CDR3 is 18 residues. The CDR3 DNA reads as TGTGCCAGCAGTTTACAAATCCCCACCCGCGGACAGGGGACGGGCTACACCTTC. This gives the protein CASSLQIPTRGQGTGYTF.

In this sample, this clone turned up a few times. The chain couples TRBV5-1 to TRBJ2-7, with D unclear. The germline V gene has CDR1 SGHRS and CDR2 YFSETQ. V lost 6 bases and J lost 7, with 20 bases in between. CDR3 size: 14 residues. In DNA, the CDR3 is TGCGCCAGCACGGTCTCAGCCGGAGTGGGGGAGCAGTACTTC. The encoded protein is CASTVSAGVGEQYF.

The V gene is TRBV9, the J gene TRBJ2-7; D not certain. Per germline, CDR1 SGDLS and CDR2 YYNGEE. Trimming took off 3 bases at V and 8 bases at J, with 9 bases between the two ends. This CDR3 has 11 amino acids. CDR3 sequence: CASSADNKQYF. The CDR3 nucleotides are TGTGCCAGCAGCGCCGATAACAAGCAGTACTTC.

This clone has more than one count but fewer than ten. V and J are TRBV11-2 and TRBJ2-7; perhaps TRBD2 as D (6 bases). V lost 2 bases, J lost 7 bases, and 12 bases lay in between. This CDR3 has 13 amino acids. The V gene's germline CDR1 is SGHAT and CDR2 FQNNGV. CDR3 sequence: CASSLTLEGEQYF. The CDR3 DNA sequence: TGTGCCAGCAGCTTAACCCTGGAGGGTGAGCAGTACTTC.